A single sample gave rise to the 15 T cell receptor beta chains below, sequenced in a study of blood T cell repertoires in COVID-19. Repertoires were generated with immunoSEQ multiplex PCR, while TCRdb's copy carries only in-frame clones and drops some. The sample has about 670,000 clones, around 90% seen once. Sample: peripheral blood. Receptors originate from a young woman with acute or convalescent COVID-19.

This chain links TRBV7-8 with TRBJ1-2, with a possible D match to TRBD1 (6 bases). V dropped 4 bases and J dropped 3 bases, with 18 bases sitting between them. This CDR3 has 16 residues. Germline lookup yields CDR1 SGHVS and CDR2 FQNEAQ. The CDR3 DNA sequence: TGTGCCAGCAGCTCAGGGGCCTCAAAGGCGTACTATGGCTACACCTTC. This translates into CASSSGASKAYYGYTF. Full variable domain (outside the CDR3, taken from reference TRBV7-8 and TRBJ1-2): GAGVSQSPRYKVAKRGQDVALRCDPISGHVSLFWYQQALGQGPEFLTYFQNEAQLDKSGLPSDRFFAERPEGSVSTLKIQRTQQEDSAVYLCASSSGASKAYYGYTFGSGTRLTVV.

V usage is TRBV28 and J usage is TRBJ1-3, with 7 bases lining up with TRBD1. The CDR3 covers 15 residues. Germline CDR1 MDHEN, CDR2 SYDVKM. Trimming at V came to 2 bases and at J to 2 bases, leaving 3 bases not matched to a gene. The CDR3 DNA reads TGTGCCAGCAGTTTAGCAGGGGGAACTGGAAACACCATATATTTT. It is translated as CASSLAGGTGNTIYF.

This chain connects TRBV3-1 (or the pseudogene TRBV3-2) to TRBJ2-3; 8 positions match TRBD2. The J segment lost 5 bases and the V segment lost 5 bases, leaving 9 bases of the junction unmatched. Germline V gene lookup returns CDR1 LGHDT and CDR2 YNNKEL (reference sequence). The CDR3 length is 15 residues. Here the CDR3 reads CASSKGLVRGDTQYF. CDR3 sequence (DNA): TGTGCCAGCAGCAAGGGACTAGTCCGTGGAGATACGCAGTATTTT.

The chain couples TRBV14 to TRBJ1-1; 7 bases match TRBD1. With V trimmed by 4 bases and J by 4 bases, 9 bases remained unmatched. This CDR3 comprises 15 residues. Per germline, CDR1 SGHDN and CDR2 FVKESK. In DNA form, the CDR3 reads TGTGCCAGCAGCCTACACAGGGGTTCGAGCACTGAAGCTTTCTTT. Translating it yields CASSLHRGSSTEAFF. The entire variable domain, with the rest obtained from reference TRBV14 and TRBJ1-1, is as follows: EAGVTQFPSHSVIEKGQTVTLRCDPISGHDNLYWYRRVMGKEIKFLLHFVKESKQDESGMPNNRFLAERTGGTYSTLKVQPAELEDSGVYFCASSLHRGSSTEAFFGQGTRLTVV.

CDR3 sequence (DNA): TGCGCCAGCAGCTTTACTCATGAGACAGGGATGGGTGAAAAACTGTTTTTT. Translated, it gives CASSFTHETGMGEKLFF. The chain couples TRBV5-1 to TRBJ1-4; 7 bases are a match to TRBD1. The length of the CDR3 is 17 residues. CDR1 SGHRS and CDR2 YFSETQ come from the germline V gene. J was trimmed by 7 bases and V by 2 bases; bases with no gene match: 14.

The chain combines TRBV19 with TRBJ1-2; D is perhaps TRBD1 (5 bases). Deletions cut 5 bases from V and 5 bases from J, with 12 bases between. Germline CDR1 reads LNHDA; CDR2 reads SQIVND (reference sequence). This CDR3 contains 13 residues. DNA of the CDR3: TGTGCCAGTAGTTTAACGACAGCATATGGCTACACCTTC. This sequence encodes CASSLTTAYGYTF.

In DNA, the CDR3 is TGTGCCAGCAGCTTTGGGGCGGGGGGTCAGGAGCAGTACTTC. Its translation is CASSFGAGGQEQYF. The genes are TRBV11-2 and TRBJ2-7; 8 bases match TRBD2. The CDR3 is made up of 14 amino acids. Germline CDR1 reads SGHAT; CDR2 reads FQNNGV. The trim removed 3 bases at V and 7 bases at J, leaving 8 bases unmatched.

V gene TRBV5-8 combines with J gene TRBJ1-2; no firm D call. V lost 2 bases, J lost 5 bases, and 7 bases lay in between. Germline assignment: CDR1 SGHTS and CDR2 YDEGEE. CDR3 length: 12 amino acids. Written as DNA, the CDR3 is TGTGCCAGCAGCTTCGGGTGGTATGGCTACACCTTC. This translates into CASSFGWYGYTF. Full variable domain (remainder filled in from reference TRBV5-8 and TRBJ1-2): EAGVTQSPTHLIKTRGQQATLRCSPISGHTSVYWYQQALGLGLQFLLWYDEGEERNRGNFPPRFSGRQFPNYSSELNVNALELEDSALYLCASSFGWYGYTFGSGTRLTVV.

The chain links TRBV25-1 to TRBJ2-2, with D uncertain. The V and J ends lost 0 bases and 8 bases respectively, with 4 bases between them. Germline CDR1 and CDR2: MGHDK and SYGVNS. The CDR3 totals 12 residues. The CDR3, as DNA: TGTGCCAGCAGTGAATACCCTGGGGAGCTGTTTTTT. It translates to CASSEYPGELFF.

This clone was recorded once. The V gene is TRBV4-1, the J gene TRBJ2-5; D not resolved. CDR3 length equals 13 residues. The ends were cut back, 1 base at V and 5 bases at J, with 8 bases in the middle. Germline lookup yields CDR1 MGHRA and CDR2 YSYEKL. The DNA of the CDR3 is TGCGCCAGCAGCCAAGGTCCTCTGGAGACCCAGTACTTC. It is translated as CASSQGPLETQYF.

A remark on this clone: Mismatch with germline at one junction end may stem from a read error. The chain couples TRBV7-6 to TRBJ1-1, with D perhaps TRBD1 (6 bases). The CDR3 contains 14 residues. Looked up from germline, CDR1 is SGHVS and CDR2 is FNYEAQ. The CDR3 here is CASSPEPWAGARHF. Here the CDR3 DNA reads TGTGCCAGCAGCCCCGAACCGTGGGCAGGGGCTCGTCACTTT.

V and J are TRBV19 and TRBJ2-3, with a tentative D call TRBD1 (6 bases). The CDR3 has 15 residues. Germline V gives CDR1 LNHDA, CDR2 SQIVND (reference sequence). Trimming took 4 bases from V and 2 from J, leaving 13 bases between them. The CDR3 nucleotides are TGTGCCAGTAGTAAACTGACAGGTTCCACAGATACGCAGTATTTT. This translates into CASSKLTGSTDTQYF.

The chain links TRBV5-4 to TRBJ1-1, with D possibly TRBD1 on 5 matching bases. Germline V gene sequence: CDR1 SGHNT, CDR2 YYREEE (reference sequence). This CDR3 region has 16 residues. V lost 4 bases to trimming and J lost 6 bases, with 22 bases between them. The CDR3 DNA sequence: TGTGCCAGCAGCCCCCTGGGGGAAGCGGGAAGACCTGAAGCTTTCTTT. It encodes CASSPLGEAGRPEAFF.

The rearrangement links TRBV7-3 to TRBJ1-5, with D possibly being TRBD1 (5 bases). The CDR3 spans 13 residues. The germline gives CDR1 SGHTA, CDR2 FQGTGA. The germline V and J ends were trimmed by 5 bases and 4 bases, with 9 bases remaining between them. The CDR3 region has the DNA TGTGCCAGCAGCGCGACAGTAAATCAGCCCCAGCATTTT. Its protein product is CASSATVNQPQHF.

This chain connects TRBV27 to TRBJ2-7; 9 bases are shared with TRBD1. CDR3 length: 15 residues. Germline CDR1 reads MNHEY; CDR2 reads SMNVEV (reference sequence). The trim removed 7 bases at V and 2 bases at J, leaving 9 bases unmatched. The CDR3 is CASKFGTGTPYEQYF. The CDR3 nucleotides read TGTGCCAGCAAGTTTGGGACAGGGACTCCCTACGAGCAGTACTTC.